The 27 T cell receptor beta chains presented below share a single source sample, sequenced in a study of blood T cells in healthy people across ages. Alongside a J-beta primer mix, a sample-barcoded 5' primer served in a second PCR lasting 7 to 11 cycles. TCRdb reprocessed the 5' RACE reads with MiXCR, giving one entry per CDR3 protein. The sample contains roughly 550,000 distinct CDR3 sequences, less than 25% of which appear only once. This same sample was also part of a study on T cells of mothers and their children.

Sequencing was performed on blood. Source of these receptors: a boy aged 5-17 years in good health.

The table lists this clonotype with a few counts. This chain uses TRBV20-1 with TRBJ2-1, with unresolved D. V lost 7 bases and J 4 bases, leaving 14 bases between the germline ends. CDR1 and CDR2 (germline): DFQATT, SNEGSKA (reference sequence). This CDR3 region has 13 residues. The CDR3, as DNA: TGCAGTGTCATTAGCAGCCTTTACAATGAGCAGTTCTTC. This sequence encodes CSVISSLYNEQFF.

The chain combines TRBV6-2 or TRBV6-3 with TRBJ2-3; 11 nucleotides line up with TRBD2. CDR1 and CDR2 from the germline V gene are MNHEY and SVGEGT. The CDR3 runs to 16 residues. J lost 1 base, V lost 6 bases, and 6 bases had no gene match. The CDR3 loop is CASRLAGESGTDTQYF. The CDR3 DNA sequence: TGTGCCAGCAGACTAGCGGGAGAAAGCGGCACAGATACGCAGTATTTT.

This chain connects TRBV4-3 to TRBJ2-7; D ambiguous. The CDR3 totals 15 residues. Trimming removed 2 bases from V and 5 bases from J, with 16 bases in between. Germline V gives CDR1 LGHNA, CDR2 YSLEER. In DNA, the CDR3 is TGCGCCAGCAGCCAATCTACAGTTTTTGGTAACGAGCAGTACTTC. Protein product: CASSQSTVFGNEQYF.

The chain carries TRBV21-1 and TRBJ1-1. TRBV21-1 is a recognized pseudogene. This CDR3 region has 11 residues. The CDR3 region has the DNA TGTGCCAGCAGCAAAGCCCCTGAAGCTTTCTTT. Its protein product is CASSKAPEAFF.

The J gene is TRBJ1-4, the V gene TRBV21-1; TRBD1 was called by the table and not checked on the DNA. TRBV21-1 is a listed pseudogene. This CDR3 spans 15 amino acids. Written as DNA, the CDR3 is TGTGCCAGCAGCAAAGAGGAGACAGGGAATGAAAAACTGTTTTTT. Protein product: CASSKEETGNEKLFF.

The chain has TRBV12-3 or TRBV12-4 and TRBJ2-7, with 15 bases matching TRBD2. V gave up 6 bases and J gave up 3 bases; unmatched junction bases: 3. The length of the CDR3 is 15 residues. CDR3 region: CASRGTSGRIYEQYF. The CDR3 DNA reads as TGTGCCAGCAGGGGGACTAGCGGGAGGATCTACGAGCAGTACTTC.

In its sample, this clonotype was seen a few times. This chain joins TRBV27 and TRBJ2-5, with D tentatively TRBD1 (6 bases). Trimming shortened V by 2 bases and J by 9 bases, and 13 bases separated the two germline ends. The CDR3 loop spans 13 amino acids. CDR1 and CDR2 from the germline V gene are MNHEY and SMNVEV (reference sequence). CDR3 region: CASSLQGLESQYF. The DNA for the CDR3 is TGTGCCAGCAGTTTACAGGGGCTGGAGTCCCAGTACTTC.

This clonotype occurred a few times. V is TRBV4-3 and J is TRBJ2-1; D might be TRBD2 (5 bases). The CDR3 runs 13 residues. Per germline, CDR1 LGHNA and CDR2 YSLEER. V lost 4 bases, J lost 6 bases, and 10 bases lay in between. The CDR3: CASSRLATNEQFF. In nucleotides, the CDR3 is TGCGCCAGCAGCCGATTAGCGACCAATGAGCAGTTCTTC.

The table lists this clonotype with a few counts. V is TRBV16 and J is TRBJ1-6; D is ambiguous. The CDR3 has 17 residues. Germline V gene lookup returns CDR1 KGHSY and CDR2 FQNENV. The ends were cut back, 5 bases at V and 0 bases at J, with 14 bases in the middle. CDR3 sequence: CASSTGPASSYNSPLHF. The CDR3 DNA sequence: TGTGCCAGCAGCACTGGGCCAGCGAGCTCCTATAATTCACCCCTCCACTTT.

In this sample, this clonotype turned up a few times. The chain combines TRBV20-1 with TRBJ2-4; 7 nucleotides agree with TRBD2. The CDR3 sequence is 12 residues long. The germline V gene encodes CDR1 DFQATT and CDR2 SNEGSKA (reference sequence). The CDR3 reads CSIIRDYAIQYF. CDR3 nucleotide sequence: TGCAGCATTATCCGGGACTACGCCATTCAGTACTTC.

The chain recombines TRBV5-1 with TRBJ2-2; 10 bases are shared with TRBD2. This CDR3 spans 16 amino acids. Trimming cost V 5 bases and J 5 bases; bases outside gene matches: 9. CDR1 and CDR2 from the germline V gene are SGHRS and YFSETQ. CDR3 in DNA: TGCGCCAGCAGGCAACCGGGACTAGCGAGGACCGGGGAGCTGTTTTTT. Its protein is CASRQPGLARTGELFF.

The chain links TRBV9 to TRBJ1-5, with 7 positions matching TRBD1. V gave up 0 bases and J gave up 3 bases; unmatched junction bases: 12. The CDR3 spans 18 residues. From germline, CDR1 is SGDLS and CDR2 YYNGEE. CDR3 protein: CASSVVVYYRGNNQPQHF. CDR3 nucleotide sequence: TGTGCCAGCAGCGTAGTAGTGTATTACAGGGGAAACAATCAGCCCCAGCATTTT.

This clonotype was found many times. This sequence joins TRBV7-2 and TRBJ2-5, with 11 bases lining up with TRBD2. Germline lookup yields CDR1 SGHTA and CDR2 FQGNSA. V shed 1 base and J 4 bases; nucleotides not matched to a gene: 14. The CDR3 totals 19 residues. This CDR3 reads CASSLVAPGLAARGETQYF. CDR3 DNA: TGTGCCAGCAGCTTAGTGGCCCCGGGACTAGCGGCAAGAGGAGAGACCCAGTACTTC.

DNA for the CDR3: TGTGCCAGCTCACCCCTTGGGGCCAGGGGGACCTACAATGAGCAGTTCTTC. Translated: CASSPLGARGTYNEQFF. The V and J genes are TRBV18 and TRBJ2-1, with TRBD1 matching 7 bases. The CDR3 extends over 17 amino acids. Trimming cost V 3 bases and J 2 bases; bases outside gene matches: 10. Germline V gene lookup returns CDR1 KGHSH and CDR2 LQKENI.

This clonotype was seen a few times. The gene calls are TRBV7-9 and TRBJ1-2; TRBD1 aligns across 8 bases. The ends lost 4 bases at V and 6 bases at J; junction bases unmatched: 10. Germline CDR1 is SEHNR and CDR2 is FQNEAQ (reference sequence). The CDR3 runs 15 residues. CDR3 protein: CASSSLFPGQDGYTF. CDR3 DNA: TGTGCCAGCAGCTCCCTTTTTCCGGGACAGGATGGCTACACCTTC. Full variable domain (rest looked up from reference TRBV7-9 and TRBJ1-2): DTGVSQNPRHKITKRGQNVTFRCDPISEHNRLYWYRQTLGQGPEFLTYFQNEAQLEKSRLLSDRFSAERPKGSFSTLEIQRTEQGDSAMYLCASSSLFPGQDGYTFGSGTRLTVV.

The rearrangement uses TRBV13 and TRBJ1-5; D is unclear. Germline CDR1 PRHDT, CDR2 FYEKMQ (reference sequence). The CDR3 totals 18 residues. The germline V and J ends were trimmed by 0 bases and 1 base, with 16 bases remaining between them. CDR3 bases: TGTGCCAGCAGCTTAGGAGGTACCGGTAGGAGGAGCAATCAGCCCCAGCATTTT. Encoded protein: CASSLGGTGRRSNQPQHF.

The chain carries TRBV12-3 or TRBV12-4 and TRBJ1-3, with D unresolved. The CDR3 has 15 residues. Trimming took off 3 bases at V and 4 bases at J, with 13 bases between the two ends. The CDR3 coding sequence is TGTGCCAGCAGTTTTGTAGGGAGCTCCGGAAACACCATATATTTT. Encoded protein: CASSFVGSSGNTIYF.

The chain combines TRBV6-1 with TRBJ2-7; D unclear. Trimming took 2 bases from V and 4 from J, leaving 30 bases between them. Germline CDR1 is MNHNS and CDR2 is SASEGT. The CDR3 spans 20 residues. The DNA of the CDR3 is TGTGCCAGCAGTGAATCAAGTAGGATCGGTTCAGCCCAGTTACCTTACGAGCAGTACTTC. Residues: CASSESSRIGSAQLPYEQYF.

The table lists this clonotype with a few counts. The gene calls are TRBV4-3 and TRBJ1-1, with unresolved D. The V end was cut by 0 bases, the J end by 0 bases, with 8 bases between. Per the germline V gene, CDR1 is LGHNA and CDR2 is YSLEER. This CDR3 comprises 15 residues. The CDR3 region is CASSQERSVNTEAFF. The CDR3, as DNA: TGCGCCAGCAGCCAAGAGAGGTCAGTGAACACTGAAGCTTTCTTT.

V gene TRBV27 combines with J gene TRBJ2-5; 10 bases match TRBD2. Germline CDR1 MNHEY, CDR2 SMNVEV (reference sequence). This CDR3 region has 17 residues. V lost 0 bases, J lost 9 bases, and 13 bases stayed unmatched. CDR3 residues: CASSLSPLAGVREAQYF. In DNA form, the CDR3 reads TGTGCCAGCAGTTTATCCCCGCTAGCGGGAGTTCGGGAGGCCCAGTACTTC.

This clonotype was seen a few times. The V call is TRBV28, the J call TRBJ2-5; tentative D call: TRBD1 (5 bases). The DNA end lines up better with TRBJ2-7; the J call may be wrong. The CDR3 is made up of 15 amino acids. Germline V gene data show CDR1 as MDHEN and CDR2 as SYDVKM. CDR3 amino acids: CASALMGRVHYEQYF. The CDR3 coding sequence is TGTGCCAGCGCTTTGATGGGCAGGGTTCACTACGAGCAGTACTTC.

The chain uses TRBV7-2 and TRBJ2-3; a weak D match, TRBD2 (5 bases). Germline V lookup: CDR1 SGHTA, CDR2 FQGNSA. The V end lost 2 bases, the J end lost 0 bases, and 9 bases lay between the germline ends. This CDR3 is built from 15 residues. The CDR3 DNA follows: TGTGCCAGCAGCTTAATCGGGATTAGCACAGATACGCAGTATTTT. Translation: CASSLIGISTDTQYF.

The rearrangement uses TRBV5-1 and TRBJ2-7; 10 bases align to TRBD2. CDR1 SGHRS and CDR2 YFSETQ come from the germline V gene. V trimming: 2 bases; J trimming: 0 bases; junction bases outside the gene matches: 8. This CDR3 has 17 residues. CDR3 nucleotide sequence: TGCGCCAGCAGCTTTTATCGAACTAGCGGGGCCTCCTACGAGCAGTACTTC. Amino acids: CASSFYRTSGASYEQYF.

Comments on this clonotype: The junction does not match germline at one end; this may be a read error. The chain's CDR3 is CAGSPPDEKLFF. CDR3 nucleotides: TGCGCCGGCAGCCCCCCGGATGAAAAACTGTTTTTT. The chain couples TRBV5-1 to TRBJ1-4; D unresolved. The CDR3 spans 12 residues. Germline CDR1 reads SGHRS; CDR2 reads YFSETQ.

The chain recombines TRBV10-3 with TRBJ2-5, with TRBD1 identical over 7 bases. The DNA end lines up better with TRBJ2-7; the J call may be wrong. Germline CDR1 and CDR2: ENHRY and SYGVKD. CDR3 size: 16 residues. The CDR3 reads CAISGPEETGSYEQYF. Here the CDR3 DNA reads TGTGCCATCAGTGGACCAGAGGAGACAGGGAGCTACGAGCAGTACTTC.

This CDR3 is CASSRQGASHNEQFF. CDR3 sequence (DNA): TGTGCCAGCAGTCGACAGGGGGCGTCCCACAATGAGCAGTTCTTC. The chain recombines TRBV27 with TRBJ2-1; 10 positions agree with TRBD1. The junction had 6 bases not matched to a gene; V was cut back by 5 bases and J by 5 bases. This CDR3 has 15 amino acids. Germline V gene data show CDR1 as MNHEY and CDR2 as SMNVEV (reference sequence).

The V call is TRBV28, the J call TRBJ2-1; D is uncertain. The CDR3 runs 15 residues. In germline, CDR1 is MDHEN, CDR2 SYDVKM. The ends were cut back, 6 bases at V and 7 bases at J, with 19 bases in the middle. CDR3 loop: CASRPPGQSWNEQFF. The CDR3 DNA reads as TGTGCCAGCAGGCCACCGGGCCAAAGCTGGAATGAGCAGTTCTTC.